These 8 T cell receptor beta chains originate from one sample sequenced in a study of PD-L1 blockade in urothelial cancer (dated by TCRdb to the late 2010s). Library preparation was by the immunoSEQ multiplex PCR assay. TCRdb mirrors the immuneACCESS table, restricted to in-frame sequences. Some clones are absent from its copies; in checked studies, under half trace to an unresolved V gene, and the reason for the others is unknown. The sample table holds about 45,000 clones, of which approximately 88% were seen once. The top ten clonotypes cover about 4% of the sample. Sequenced material: PBMCs, taken around atezolizumab (anti-PD-L1) treatment. The receptors were gathered from a man older than 75 with urothelial cancer.

This clone was seen just once. The chain links TRBV9 to TRBJ1-2, with 7 positions matching TRBD1. The CDR3 length is 15 residues. The J segment lost 4 bases and the V segment lost 4 bases, leaving 10 bases of the junction unmatched. The germline gives CDR1 SGDLS, CDR2 YYNGEE. CDR3 amino acids: CASSPSRGQIYGYTF. Written as DNA, the CDR3 is TGTGCCAGCAGCCCCAGTAGGGGACAGATCTATGGCTACACCTTC.

This sequence joins TRBV5-1 and TRBJ2-1; weak D call: TRBD2 (6 bases). Trimming left V 3 bases short and J 1 base short, with 14 bases between. The germline V gene encodes CDR1 SGHRS and CDR2 YFSETQ. CDR3 length: 16 residues. For the CDR3, the DNA is TGCGCCAGCAGCTGGGGTTACGGGGGATCCTACAATGAGCAGTTCTTC. Translating it yields CASSWGYGGSYNEQFF.

CDR3 nucleotides: TGTGCCAGCAGCGGACAGGGGGTATCCTACAATGAGCAGTTCTTC. It translates to CASSGQGVSYNEQFF. The rearrangement joins TRBV6-5 to TRBJ2-1; 10 bases map to TRBD1. Germline assignment: CDR1 MNHEY and CDR2 SVGAGI. The CDR3 runs to 15 residues. J lost 1 base, V lost 6 bases, and 3 bases had no gene match.

The V and J genes are TRBV5-6 and TRBJ2-7; TRBD2 aligns across 11 bases. V dropped 2 bases and J dropped 0; count of bases not matched to a gene: 4. This CDR3 is built from 16 residues. Germline V gene lookup returns CDR1 SGHDT and CDR2 YYEEEE. The CDR3: CASSFPTSGVSYEQYF. The CDR3 DNA reads as TGTGCCAGCAGCTTCCCGACTAGCGGGGTCTCCTACGAGCAGTACTTC.

The V gene is TRBV5-1, the J gene TRBJ2-3; TRBD1 might be the D (6 bases). The V end lost 1 base, the J end lost 4 bases, and 13 bases lay between the germline ends. The germline V gene has CDR1 SGHRS and CDR2 YFSETQ. This CDR3 has 15 residues. The CDR3 nucleotides are TGCGCCAGCAGCTTGACAGGGTTTAGCTCAGATACGCAGTATTTT. This encodes CASSLTGFSSDTQYF. The full variable domain, completed using reference TRBV5-1 and TRBJ2-3, is KAGVTQTPRYLIKTRGQQVTLSCSPISGHRSVSWYQQTPGQGLQFLFEYFSETQRNKGNFPGRFSGRQFSNSRSEMNVSTLELGDSALYLCASSLTGFSSDTQYFGPGTRLTVL.

The V and J genes are TRBV6-5 and TRBJ2-7, with TRBD2 as a possible D gene (6 bases). Germline-derived CDR1 and CDR2 are MNHEY and SVGAGI. V was pared by 0 bases and J by 4 bases, with 13 bases between. This CDR3 region has 15 residues. This CDR3 reads CASSYSNRGTYEQYF. DNA for the CDR3: TGTGCCAGCAGTTACTCGAATCGGGGGACTTACGAGCAGTACTTC.

The CDR3 reads CASSPRDRDYEQYF. The DNA of the CDR3 is TGTGCCAGCAGCCCACGGGACAGGGACTACGAGCAGTACTTC. The chain recombines TRBV7-9 with TRBJ2-7; TRBD1 agrees at 9 bases. This CDR3 spans 14 amino acids. CDR1 is SEHNR, CDR2 FQNEAQ, per germline (reference sequence). Trimming cost V 5 bases and J 3 bases; bases outside gene matches: 5. Variable domain in full (rest from reference TRBV7-9 and TRBJ2-7): DTGVSQNPRHKITKRGQNVTFRCDPISEHNRLYWYRQTLGQGPEFLTYFQNEAQLEKSRLLSDRFSAERPKGSFSTLEIQRTEQGDSAMYLCASSPRDRDYEQYFGPGTRLTVT.

The chain uses TRBV28 and TRBJ1-2; 9 positions agree with TRBD1. Germline V CDR1 and CDR2: MDHEN, SYDVKM. The V and J ends lost 6 bases and 11 bases, in that order; junction bases with no gene match: 10. CDR3 size: 13 residues. This CDR3 is CASSLRQGEEYTF. CDR3 sequence (DNA): TGTGCCAGCAGCCTTCGACAGGGGGAAGAGTACACCTTC.